This T cell receptor (beta chain) was observed in a study of blood T cell repertoires in COVID-19 (dated by TCRdb to 2018 to 2020). Background for the entire study: Collaborator samples came from the United States, Italy and Spain and covered acute and convalescent phases of COVID-19. A freely available public database, intended as a resource for researchers studying the immune response to SARS-CoV-2, is where the repertoires were released. The sample metadata nearly always contained a de-identified subject ID, COVID-19 status, age in years and sex. Samples were obtained from the ongoing ImmuneRACE study (first 160 participants) and from 1,254 subjects provided by 6 global collaborators. The prospective study material was composed of cDNA or gDNA derived from T cells, B-cell-depleted T cells, or PBMCs. Where available, HLA class I and class II types were obtained from metadata supplied by the sample provider rather than from assay-based typing. Subjects who had been exposed to COVID-19, were actively infected with it, or had recovered from it provided the deeply sampled blood TCRbeta repertoires that made up the dataset. Paper-wide results and their limitations: Clinical and demographic metadata were provided uncurated, with the amount varying by source and participant.

In regard to this clone: Which antigen it targets is not known. One base away there is no much larger clone; base qualities are not given.

Reading the germline V gene gives CDR1 SQVTM and CDR2 ANQGSEA. The CDR3 goes from the cysteine to the phenylalanine over 15 residues. Only the CDR3 region is kept as DNA, spanning 45 bases read in frame from base 1. V sheds 4 bases and J sheds 5 bases, leaving 20 bases between their ends. Each collaborating institution followed its own protocols to collect whole blood in K2EDTA tubes. For TCRbeta analysis, collaborators shipped samples in one of three forms: frozen whole blood, isolated PBMCs, or DNA extracted from either of those sample types. TCRbeta CDR3 regions were amplified from genomic DNA using the immunoSEQ Assay, a bias-controlled multiplex PCR. Under the source paper's analysis protocol: Within the assay, amplification of reference gene primers was used to estimate how many nucleated cells each sample contained. To quantify the absolute abundance of each unique TCRbeta CDR3 rearrangement, sequence reads were collapsed and filtered. Productive Simpson clonality was computed per sample as the square root of Simpson's diversity index over productive rearrangements. What TCRdb holds here is the immuneACCESS table cut down to in-frame rearrangements. Part of the clones is not present; checked against another copy, under half of the missing clones reflect an unresolved V gene, and the others are unexplained. V and J calls plus clone size are reproduced from that table; the DNA served to infer D and trimming. Counted in this sample were about 220,000 clones; about 85% of them appeared once. The ten largest clones add up to about 20% of the sample.

The rearranged chain carries TRBV29-1 and TRBJ1-2; TRBD1 is a weak D gene call, 6 bases matching. Sequenced input: peripheral blood. This clonotype was obtained from a man aged 25 to 40 with active or convalescent COVID-19. The CDR3: CSVVGGDTRGYGYTF. Here is the DNA: TGCAGCGTTGTGGGGGGGGACACCAGGGGTTATGGCTACACCTTC.